The 10 T cell receptor beta chains given below trace back to one sample, sequenced in a study of blood T cells in healthy people across ages. Sample-barcoded 5' priming and a J-beta primer mix drove a second PCR of about 6 to 11 cycles. MiXCR, applied by TCRdb to the 5' RACE reads, yields one record per CDR3 protein. Seen here are roughly 1.5 million distinct CDR3 sequences, approximately 43% observed once, and the top ten hold about 3.8%. The sample comprised blood. The receptors stem from a woman between 18 and 29 years old in good health.

The chain is built from TRBV20-1 and TRBJ1-1; 10 nucleotides align to TRBD1. CDR3 length equals 14 residues. Germline CDR1 reads DFQATT; CDR2 reads SNEGSKA (reference sequence). V was pared by 2 bases and J by 1 base, with 1 base of the junction left unmatched. CDR3 region: CSARRQGANTEAFF. CDR3 sequence (DNA): TGCAGTGCTAGACGACAGGGGGCGAACACTGAAGCTTTCTTT.

This clonotype was counted once. The V call is TRBV27, the J call TRBJ2-5; unclear D gene. The DNA end favors TRBJ2-7, so the J call may be wrong. Germline V gene sequence: CDR1 MNHEY, CDR2 SMNVEV (reference sequence). This CDR3 is built from 14 residues. For the CDR3, the DNA is TGTGCCAGCAGTTTATCCTCGGCGGTCGACGAGCAGTACTTC. This translates into CASSLSSAVDEQYF.

This clonotype was counted at least ten times. The chain joins TRBV7-2 to TRBJ2-3; no clear D gene. V was pared by 3 bases and J by 2 bases, with 6 bases between. The CDR3 is 13 amino acids. Looked up from germline, CDR1 is SGHTA and CDR2 is FQGNSA. The CDR3 spells CASSFQFTDTQYF. The CDR3 bases are TGTGCCAGCAGCTTCCAGTTCACAGATACGCAGTATTTT. The variable domain in full, completed from reference TRBV7-2 and TRBJ2-3, reads GAGVSQSPSNKVTEKGKDVELRCDPISGHTALYWYRQSLGQGLEFLIYFQGNSAPDKSGLPSDRFSAERTGGSVSTLTIQRTQQEDSAVYLCASSFQFTDTQYFGPGTRLTVL.

In this sample, this clonotype turned up a few times. The J gene is TRBJ1-4, the V gene TRBV27; D is uncertain. Per germline, CDR1 MNHEY and CDR2 SMNVEV (reference sequence). The CDR3 contains 15 residues. Trimming left V 3 bases short and J 8 bases short, with 16 bases between. DNA for the CDR3: TGTGCCAGCAGTTTGGGCTTTCGTACGGAGGAAAAACTGTTTTTT. This translates into CASSLGFRTEEKLFF.

The V gene is TRBV5-5, the J gene TRBJ2-7; D is ambiguous. This CDR3 spans 13 amino acids. The V and J ends lost 4 bases and 7 bases respectively, with 15 bases between them. Germline assignment: CDR1 SGHKS and CDR2 YYEKEE (reference sequence). The CDR3 DNA sequence: TGTGCCAGCAGCGTCGGACGGAACAATGAGCAGTACTTC. This sequence encodes CASSVGRNNEQYF.

The rearrangement joins TRBV19 to TRBJ2-4, with D possibly called TRBD1 or TRBD2 (5 bases each). The DNA end lines up better with TRBJ2-5; the J call may be wrong. This CDR3 comprises 14 residues. Germline lookup yields CDR1 LNHDA and CDR2 SQIVND (reference sequence). In DNA, the CDR3 is TGTGCCAGTAGTATATTTGGGGGCCAAGAGACCCAGTACTTC. Its protein product is CASSIFGGQETQYF.

This clonotype showed up just once. The chain links TRBV21-1 to TRBJ1-1; the D segment call TRBD1 is taken from the table without a DNA check. TRBV21-1 is tagged as a pseudogene. The length of the CDR3 is 20 residues. The CDR3 coding sequence is TGTGCCAGCATCATTAACTCCCGACAGGGACGACTTTTAGAGAACACTGAAGCTTTCTTT. It translates to CASIINSRQGRLLENTEAFF.

The gene calls are TRBV7-9 and TRBJ1-2, with 7 nucleotides matching TRBD1. The CDR3 length is 13 residues. Germline V gene sequence: CDR1 SEHNR, CDR2 FQNEAQ (reference sequence). V lost 6 bases, J lost 6 bases, and 7 bases stayed unmatched. CDR3 loop: CASSPRQGNGYTF. CDR3 bases: TGTGCCAGCAGTCCTAGACAGGGCAATGGCTACACCTTC.

The DNA for the CDR3 is TGTGCCAGCAGCCAAGATCCAGCGGGCCTATTCACAGATACGCAGTATTTT. Amino acid sequence: CASSQDPAGLFTDTQYF. This chain connects TRBV3-1 to TRBJ2-3, with D possibly TRBD2 on 6 matching bases. This CDR3 region has 17 residues. V lost 0 bases and J lost 2, with 15 bases in between. Looked up from germline, CDR1 is LGHDT and CDR2 is YNNKEL (reference sequence).

The chain recombines TRBV20-1 with TRBJ1-2; TRBD1 is a possible D gene (5 bases). This CDR3 has 13 amino acids. From germline, CDR1 is DFQATT and CDR2 SNEGSKA (reference sequence). Written as DNA, the CDR3 is TGCAGACCCGGGACGGCGTCTAACTATGGCTACACCTTC. Protein product: CRPGTASNYGYTF.